These T cell receptor beta chains were read from a single sample in a study of cytomegalovirus exposure and HLA in healthy donors. Here immunoSEQ multiplex PCR was the method, and the copy in TCRdb shows in-frame clones only, minus some. The table has over 150,000 clones, around 85% seen once. The sequencing sample was made of PBMCs. All receptors come from a male donor in good health and CMV-seronegative. The CDR3 runs from the conserved cysteine through the conserved F or W. Each record gives: D gene, clone size, J gene, V gene, CDR3 protein, CDR3 DNA. The D gene is left open where the match is weak. Where a row states a size, it is once, few, many or the class of an expanded clone; other rows omit it.

TRBD2 - TRBJ2-4 TRBV30 CAWSVPRGGEKNIQYF TGTGCCTGGAGTGTACCGCGCGGGGGTGAGAAAAACATTCAGTACTTC
- - TRBJ2-3 TRBV5-6 CASSLYGADTQYF TGTGCCAGCAGCTTGTACGGGGCAGATACGCAGTATTTT
TRBD1 - TRBJ2-5 TRBV5-1 CASSSQGGKETQYF TGCGCCAGCAGCTCCCAAGGGGGCAAGGAGACCCAGTACTTC
TRBD1 - TRBJ1-6 TRBV7-2 CASGSSGGDSFSPLHF TGTGCCAGCGGCTCTAGCGGGGGGGACAGCTTTTCACCCCTCCACTTT
- - TRBJ1-3 TRBV7-2 CASSFRESPGNTIYF TGTGCCAGCAGCTTTCGGGAGAGCCCTGGAAACACCATATATTTT
- - TRBJ2-3 TRBV4-1 CASSQVWQGGDTQYF TGCGCCAGCAGCCAAGTCTGGCAGGGCGGAGATACGCAGTATTTT
TRBD1 - TRBJ2-1 TRBV6-1 CASSAETGTVAYNEQFF TGTGCCAGCAGTGCCGAAACCGGGACAGTAGCTTACAATGAGCAGTTCTTC
TRBD1 - TRBJ1-4 TRBV5-1 CASSLATGDEKLFF TGCGCCAGCAGCTTGGCGACAGGGGATGAAAAACTGTTTTTT
TRBD1 - TRBJ1-5 TRBV27 CASRVTGGGVGNQPQHF TGTGCCAGCAGGGTAACAGGGGGCGGCGTAGGCAATCAGCCCCAGCATTTT
TRBD1 - TRBJ2-7 TRBV11-2 CASSVGQGAYEQYF TGTGCCAGCAGCGTCGGGCAGGGGGCATACGAGCAGTACTTC
TRBD1 - TRBJ1-2 TRBV25-1 CASRASGQGNYGYTF TGTGCCAGCAGGGCCTCGGGACAGGGAAACTATGGCTACACCTTC
TRBD1 - TRBJ1-4 TRBV4-3 CASSQVGQGSEKLFF TGCGCCAGCAGCCAAGTTGGACAGGGTTCGGAAAAACTGTTTTTT
- - TRBJ1-1 TRBV6-5 CASRGPANTEAFF TGTGCCAGCAGGGGGCCGGCTAACACTGAAGCTTTCTTT
TRBD1 once TRBJ1-3 TRBV7-6 CASSLSGQGTNTIYF TGTGCCAGCAGCTTATCGGGACAGGGAACCAACACCATATATTTT
- once TRBJ2-1 TRBV12-5 CASGLSFSPETYNEQFF TGTGCTAGTGGTTTGAGTTTCTCACCCGAGACTTACAATGAGCAGTTCTTC
- - TRBJ1-1 TRBV9 CASSVDRDTEAFF TGTGCCAGCAGCGTAGACAGGGACACTGAAGCTTTCTTT
TRBD1 once TRBJ1-3 TRBV7-9 CASSRTGSTGNTIYF TGTGCCAGCAGTCGGACAGGGTCAACGGGAAACACCATATATTTT
- - TRBJ2-1 TRBV12-5 CASGLATPRRGAHYNEQFF TGTGCTAGTGGTTTGGCCACCCCGCGAAGGGGCGCCCACTACAATGAGCAGTTCTTC
TRBD2 - TRBJ2-2 TRBV30 CAWSALAGGTGELFF TGTGCCTGGAGTGCATTAGCGGGGGGCACCGGGGAGCTGTTTTTT
TRBD1 once TRBJ2-3 TRBV29-1 CSVLLGQSTDTQYF TGCAGCGTTCTCTTGGGACAGAGCACAGATACGCAGTATTTT
TRBD2 - TRBJ2-1 TRBV5-8 CASSARLAGAVQFF TGTGCCAGCAGCGCGCGACTAGCGGGGGCCGTTCAGTTCTTC
- - TRBJ1-1 TRBV2 CASSVLPTEAFF TGTGCCAGCAGTGTTCTTCCCACTGAAGCTTTCTTT
TRBD2 - TRBJ2-1 TRBV7-2 CASSSLAGGPEFF TGTGCCAGCAGCTCACTAGCGGGGGGCCCGGAGTTCTTC
- - TRBJ1-6 TRBV6-6 CASSYSWGGLFSPLHF TGTGCCAGCAGTTACTCCTGGGGGGGTCTTTTTTCCCCCCTCCACTTT
TRBD1 - TRBJ2-7 TRBV4-1 CASSQKFNRATGSPYEQYF TGCGCCAGCAGCCAGAAGTTTAACCGGGCGACAGGGAGCCCCTACGAGCAGTACTTC
TRBD1 - TRBJ1-6 TRBV9 CASSVRDRNNSPLHF TGTGCCAGCAGCGTCCGGGACAGAAATAATTCACCCCTCCACTTT
- - TRBJ2-7 TRBV18 CASSPRLLEQYF TGTGCCAGCTCACCTCGGTTGCTCGAGCAGTACTTC
- once TRBJ1-1 TRBV27 CASSRGTTAMEAFF TGTGCCAGCAGTCGAGGGACAACTGCGATGGAAGCTTTCTTT
- - TRBJ2-7 TRBV15 CATRKASDSKTYEQYF TGTGCCACCAGAAAGGCTTCGGACAGTAAGACCTACGAGCAGTACTTC
- - TRBJ2-5 TRBV5-4 CASSQVRGGIKETQYF TGTGCCAGCAGCCAAGTCCGCGGCGGGATAAAAGAGACCCAGTACTTC
- few TRBJ2-3 TRBV5-8 CASSYQGPDTQYF TGTGCCAGCAGCTATCAGGGTCCAGATACGCAGTATTTT
TRBD1 - TRBJ1-1 TRBV2 CASGRTGRGTEAFF TGTGCCAGCGGCCGGACAGGCCGTGGCACTGAAGCTTTCTTT
TRBD2 - TRBJ2-7 TRBV19 CASSREGRFEQYF TGTGCCAGTAGTCGGGAGGGGAGATTCGAGCAGTACTTC
TRBD1 - TRBJ1-6 TRBV18 CASSRGQDGSPLHF TGTGCCAGCTCACGAGGACAGGACGGTTCACCCCTCCACTTT
TRBD1 once TRBJ1-2 TRBV5-8 CASSLDRGHDGYTF TGTGCCAGCAGCTTGGACAGGGGGCACGATGGCTACACCTTC
- few TRBJ1-5 TRBV7-8 CASSREVSSYRDGQPQHF TGTGCCAGCAGCCGAGAGGTCTCCTCCTACAGGGATGGACAGCCCCAGCATTTT
- few TRBJ1-4 TRBV5-5 CASSDSRNEKLFF TGTGCCAGCAGCGACTCCCGTAATGAAAAACTGTTTTTT
TRBD1 - TRBJ2-1 TRBV11-3 CASSLDQGGTGRFNEQFF TGTGCCAGCAGCTTAGATCAGGGTGGGACAGGGAGATTTAATGAGCAGTTCTTC
- - TRBJ2-1 TRBV10-3 CAISEGSGVRGNEQFF TGTGCCATCAGTGAGGGCTCGGGGGTCCGGGGCAATGAGCAGTTCTTC
TRBD1 - TRBJ1-1 TRBV5-1 CASSTGENREAFF TGCGCCAGCAGTACAGGGGAGAATCGTGAAGCTTTCTTT
TRBD2 - TRBJ2-4 TRBV7-2 CASSSTWGGGAEDIQYF TGTGCCAGCAGCTCAACCTGGGGCGGGGGGGCCGAAGACATTCAGTACTTC
TRBD1 - TRBJ1-5 TRBV19 CASSLGQVGNQPQHF TGTGCCAGCTCGTTGGGACAGGTCGGTAATCAGCCCCAGCATTTT
- few TRBJ2-2 TRBV5-1 CASSTRTGELFF TGCGCCAGCAGCACCAGAACCGGGGAGCTGTTTTTT
TRBD2 - TRBJ2-3 TRBV2 CASGRSGGATDTQYF TGTGCCAGCGGGAGAAGCGGGGGTGCCACAGATACGCAGTATTTT
TRBD1 once TRBJ2-3 TRBV4-1 CASSQDGSFYGTGGGGTQYF TGCGCCAGCAGCCAAGATGGGTCGTTTTATGGGACAGGGGGCGGGGGGACGCAGTATTTT
TRBD2 - TRBJ2-5 TRBV5-1 CASSLGVSGSRQETQYF TGCGCCAGCAGCTTGGGAGTTAGCGGGTCGAGACAAGAGACCCAGTACTTC
- - TRBJ1-4 TRBV18 CASSPNRDATNEKLFF TGTGCCAGCTCACCGAACAGGGATGCAACTAATGAAAAACTGTTTTTT
- - TRBJ2-7 TRBV2 CASRVTGSPTYEQYF TGTGCCAGCAGGGTCACGGGGTCCCCTACCTACGAGCAGTACTTC
TRBD1 - TRBJ2-7 TRBV11-1 CASSTGTGIHEQYF TGTGCCAGCAGCACCGGGACAGGGATCCACGAGCAGTACTTC
TRBD1 - TRBJ2-7 TRBV11-2 CASSLETGQGAYEQYF TGTGCCAGCAGCTTAGAGACGGGACAGGGGGCCTACGAGCAGTACTTC
TRBD1 - TRBJ1-4 TRBV7-9 CSSSLVQGAPNEKLFF TGTTCCAGCAGCTTAGTTCAGGGGGCCCCGAATGAAAAACTGTTTTTT
- - TRBJ1-1 TRBV5-1 CASSTGPLKGDTEAFF TGCGCCAGCAGCACCGGACCCTTGAAGGGGGACACTGAAGCTTTCTTT
TRBD1 - TRBJ1-3 TRBV7-7 CASSEGTGGNTIYF TGTGCCAGCAGTGAGGGGACAGGGGGAAACACCATATATTTT
- - TRBJ2-2 TRBV7-7 CASSLGLNTGELFF TGTGCTAGCAGCTTAGGACTTAACACCGGGGAGCTGTTTTTT